The 2 T cell receptor beta chains given below trace back to one sample, sequenced in a study of TIL therapy for anti-PD-1-resistant metastatic lung cancer. Time point described: pre-treatment sample, taken before nivolumab and TIL therapy. Sequencing used immunoSEQ v3. This table comes from immunoSEQ multiplex PCR, and its TCRdb copy is limited to in-frame clones, with some not included. In the table there are about 17,000 clones, about 75% of which are singletons. The sequencing used blood, collected at baseline. All receptors derive from a person between 30 and 79 years old with non-small cell lung cancer.

The gene calls are TRBV7-2 and TRBJ2-7; no clear D gene. CDR1 and CDR2 (germline): SGHTA, FQGNSA. The V gene lost 5 bases and the J gene lost 3 bases, with 14 bases spanning the gap. The CDR3 covers 14 residues. The CDR3 sequence is CASSISGQSYEQYF. Here the CDR3 DNA reads TGTGCCAGCAGCATCTCCGGGCAAAGCTACGAGCAGTACTTC.

The chain has TRBV9 and TRBJ2-2, with D tentatively TRBD1 (6 bases). With 3 bases removed from V and 6 bases from J, the gap between germline ends came to 18 bases. The CDR3 has 16 residues. CDR1 and CDR2 (germline): SGDLS, YYNGEE. The CDR3 DNA reads as TGTGCCAGCAGCGCTGGGGGCCGGGGAATCGCCGGGGAGCTGTTTTTT. Protein product: CASSAGGRGIAGELFF.